This T cell receptor (beta chain) was captured by sequencing in a study of blood T cell repertoires in COVID-19. The V segment lost 9 bases and the J segment 1 base; nucleotides outside the gene matches: 4. CDR1 is MDHEN and CDR2 is SYDVKM in the germline V gene. This CDR3 is built from 14 residues. As handled by the study authors: Estimation of nucleated cell counts was performed using reference gene primer amplification. The repertoire was sequenced with immunoSEQ multiplex PCR; TCRdb's copy has only in-frame clones and lacks some. From that table come the V and J calls and clone size; the DNA was used to work out D and trimming. The profile shows nearly 350,000 clones, roughly 86% of them singletons.

Specimen: peripheral blood. The chain has TRBV28 and TRBJ2-3; 10 bases are a match to TRBD1. The origin of this receptor is a woman in her seventies with COVID-19, enrolled during active disease. The CDR3 DNA is TGTGCCAGTCTAGACAGGGGGCGCACAGATACGCAGTATTTT. Translation gives CASLDRGRTDTQYF.